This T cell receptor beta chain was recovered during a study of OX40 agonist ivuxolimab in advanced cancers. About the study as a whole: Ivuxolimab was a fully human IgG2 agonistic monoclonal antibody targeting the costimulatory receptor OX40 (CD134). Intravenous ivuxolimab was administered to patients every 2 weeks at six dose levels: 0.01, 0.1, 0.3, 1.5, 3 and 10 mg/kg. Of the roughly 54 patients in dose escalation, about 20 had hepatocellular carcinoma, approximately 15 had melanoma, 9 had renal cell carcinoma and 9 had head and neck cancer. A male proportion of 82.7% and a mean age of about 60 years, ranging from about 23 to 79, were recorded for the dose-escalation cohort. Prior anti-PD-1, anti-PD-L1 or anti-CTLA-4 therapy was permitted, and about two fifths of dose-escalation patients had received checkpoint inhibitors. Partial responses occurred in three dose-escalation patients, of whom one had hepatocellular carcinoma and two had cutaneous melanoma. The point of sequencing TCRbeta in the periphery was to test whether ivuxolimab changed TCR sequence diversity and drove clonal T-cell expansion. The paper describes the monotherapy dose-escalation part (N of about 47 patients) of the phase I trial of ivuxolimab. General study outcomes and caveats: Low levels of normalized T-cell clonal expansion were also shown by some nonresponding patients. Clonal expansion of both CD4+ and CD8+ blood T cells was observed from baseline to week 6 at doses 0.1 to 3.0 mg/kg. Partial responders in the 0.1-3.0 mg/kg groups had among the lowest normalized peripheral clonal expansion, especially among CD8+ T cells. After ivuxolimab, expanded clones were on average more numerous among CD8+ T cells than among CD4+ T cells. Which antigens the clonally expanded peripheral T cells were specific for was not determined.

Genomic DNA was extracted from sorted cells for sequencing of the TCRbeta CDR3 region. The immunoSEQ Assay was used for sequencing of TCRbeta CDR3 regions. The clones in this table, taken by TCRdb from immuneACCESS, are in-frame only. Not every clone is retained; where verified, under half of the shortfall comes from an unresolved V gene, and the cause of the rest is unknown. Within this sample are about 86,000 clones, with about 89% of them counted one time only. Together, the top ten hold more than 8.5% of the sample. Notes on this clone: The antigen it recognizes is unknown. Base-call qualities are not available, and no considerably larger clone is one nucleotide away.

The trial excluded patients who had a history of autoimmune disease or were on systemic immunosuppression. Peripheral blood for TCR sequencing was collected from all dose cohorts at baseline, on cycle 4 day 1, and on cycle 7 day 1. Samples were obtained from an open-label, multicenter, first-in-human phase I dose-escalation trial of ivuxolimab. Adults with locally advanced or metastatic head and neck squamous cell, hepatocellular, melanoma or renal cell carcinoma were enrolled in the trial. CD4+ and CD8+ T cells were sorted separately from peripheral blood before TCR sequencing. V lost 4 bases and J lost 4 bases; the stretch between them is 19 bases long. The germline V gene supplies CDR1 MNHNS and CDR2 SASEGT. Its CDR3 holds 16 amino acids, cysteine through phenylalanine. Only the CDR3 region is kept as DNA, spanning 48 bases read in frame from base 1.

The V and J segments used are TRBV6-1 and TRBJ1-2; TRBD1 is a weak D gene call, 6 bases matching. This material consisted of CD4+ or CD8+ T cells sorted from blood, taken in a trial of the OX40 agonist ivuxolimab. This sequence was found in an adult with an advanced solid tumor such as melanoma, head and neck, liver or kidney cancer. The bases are TGTGCCAGCAGTGCAGGCCGCGGGGGGCCCTCCTATGGCTACACCTTC. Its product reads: CASSAGRGGPSYGYTF.